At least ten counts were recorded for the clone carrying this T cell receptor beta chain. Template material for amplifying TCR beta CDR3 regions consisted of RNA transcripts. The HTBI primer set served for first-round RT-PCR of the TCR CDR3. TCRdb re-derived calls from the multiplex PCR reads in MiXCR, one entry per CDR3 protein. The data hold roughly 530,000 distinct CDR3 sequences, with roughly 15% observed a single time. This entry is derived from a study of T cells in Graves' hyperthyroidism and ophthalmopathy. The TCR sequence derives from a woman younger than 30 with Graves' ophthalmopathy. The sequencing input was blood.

CDR3 nucleotides: TGTGCCAGCAGCGTACAGGGTCATCTCGATCAGCCCCAGCATTTT. It encodes CASSVQGHLDQPQHF. The J gene is TRBJ1-5, the V gene TRBV5-5; D is possibly TRBD1 (6 bases). CDR1 is SGHKS and CDR2 is YYEKEE in the germline V gene (reference sequence). Between the trimmed V and J ends, which lost 4 bases and 5 bases, there was a span of 16 bases. The CDR3 covers 15 residues. Full variable domain (rest looked up from reference TRBV5-5 and TRBJ1-5): DAGVTQSPTHLIKTRGQQVTLRCSPISGHKSVSWYQQVLGQGPQFIFQYYEKEERGRGNFPDRFSARQFPNYSSELNVNALLLGDSALYLCASSVQGHLDQPQHFGDGTRLSIL.